These T cell receptor beta chains were read from a single sample in a study of T cell responses to AZD1222 COVID-19 vaccine. The data were produced by immunoSEQ multiplex PCR, yet TCRdb's version contains in-frame clones alone and is incomplete. Of about 110,000 clones in the sample, nearly 90% are singletons; the top ten hold 2% to 2.5%. The specimen was peripheral blood, collected 28 days after the second AZD1222 dose. The source is an adult who received the AZD1222 COVID-19 vaccine. Each CDR3 is given with its conserved first and last residue. A D gene is named only where the DNA matches it firmly. A clone size is listed for some rows: how often the clone was seen (once, few, many), or a class if it is expanded.

J	size	D	V	CDR3	DNA
TRBJ1-4	NA	NA	TRBV5-4	CASSLGGGPTGKLFF	TGTGCCAGCAGCTTGGGAGGGGGGCCGACGGGGAAACTGTTTTTT
TRBJ2-2	NA	NA	TRBV10-1	CASSVQRANTGELFF	TGCGCCAGCAGTGTCCAGAGGGCTAACACCGGGGAGCTGTTTTTT
TRBJ2-2	once	NA	TRBV5-5	CASSLVLSTGELFF	TGTGCCAGCAGCTTGGTTTTGTCCACCGGGGAGCTGTTTTTT
TRBJ2-3	NA	NA	TRBV3-1/TRBV3-2	CASSPSQKGRTDTQYF	TGTGCCAGCAGCCCATCACAGAAGGGACGCACAGATACGCAGTATTTT
TRBJ2-3	once	TRBD2	TRBV9	CASSVASSGVDTQYF	TGTGCCAGCAGCGTAGCGTCTAGCGGGGTAGATACGCAGTATTTT
TRBJ1-2	NA	NA	TRBV6-5	CARQGSGYTF	TGTGCCAGACAGGGATCGGGCTACACCTTC
TRBJ2-6	NA	NA	TRBV18	CASSPRNLVKVSGANVLTF	TGTGCCAGCTCACCACGTAATCTTGTGAAGGTCTCTGGGGCCAACGTCCTGACTTTC
TRBJ1-3	NA	NA	TRBV28	CASSWTDSGNTIYF	TGTGCCAGCAGTTGGACCGACTCTGGAAACACCATATATTTT
TRBJ1-6	NA	NA	TRBV30	CAWSSVENSPLHF	TGTGCCTGGAGTTCAGTCGAAAATTCACCCCTCCACTTT
TRBJ1-2	NA	NA	TRBV28	CASSLLTGLDYGYTF	TGTGCCAGCAGTTTGCTAACAGGGTTGGACTATGGCTACACCTTC
TRBJ2-5	NA	TRBD1	TRBV5-1	CASSNIDWGQAQETQYF	TGCGCCAGCAGTAATATAGACTGGGGACAGGCACAAGAGACCCAGTACTTC
TRBJ2-3	once	NA	TRBV27	CASSPALRSTDTQYF	TGTGCCAGCAGCCCGGCTCTCCGAAGCACAGATACGCAGTATTTT
TRBJ2-5	NA	NA	TRBV5-4	CASSLGRQGIETQYF	TGTGCCAGCAGCTTGGGGCGGCAGGGCATCGAGACCCAGTACTTC
TRBJ2-3	NA	TRBD1	TRBV7-3	CASSYGTGRSDTQYF	TGTGCCAGCAGCTACGGGACAGGGAGGTCAGATACGCAGTATTTT
TRBJ1-1	once	TRBD1	TRBV6-6	CASNNRGPIEAFF	TGTGCCAGCAATAACAGGGGCCCAATTGAAGCTTTCTTT
TRBJ2-7	few	NA	TRBV5-1	CASSSNMDEQYF	TGCGCCAGCAGCTCGAACATGGACGAGCAGTACTTC
TRBJ1-2	NA	NA	TRBV5-1	CASSSLMGSERGYTF	TGCGCCAGCAGCTCTCTCATGGGATCAGAGAGAGGCTACACCTTC
TRBJ1-1	NA	NA	TRBV10-3	CAIAAVPNTEAFF	TGTGCCATCGCGGCAGTACCAAACACTGAAGCTTTCTTT
TRBJ1-2	NA	NA	TRBV27	CASSRTGNFYGYTF	TGTGCCAGCAGTCGGACGGGAAATTTCTATGGCTACACCTTC
TRBJ2-1	NA	NA	TRBV12-3/TRBV12-4	CASSLYSEQFF	TGTGCCAGCAGTTTATACTCTGAGCAGTTCTTC
TRBJ2-7	NA	NA	TRBV6-1	CASSEDDFYEQYF	TGTGCCAGCAGTGAAGACGACTTTTACGAGCAGTACTTC
TRBJ2-7	NA	TRBD2	TRBV28	CASTPQKLRTSYYEQYF	TGTGCCAGCACCCCTCAGAAGCTCAGGACTAGCTACTACGAGCAGTACTTC
TRBJ2-7	NA	NA	TRBV6-2/TRBV6-3	CASSYPPGQYF	TGTGCCAGCAGTTACCCCCCGGGGCAGTACTTC
TRBJ2-1	NA	NA	TRBV4-2	CASRLDRGLYNEQFF	TGTGCCAGCAGACTAGACAGGGGACTATACAATGAGCAGTTCTTC
TRBJ2-3	NA	NA	TRBV29-1	CSLYGQGPDTQYF	TGCAGCCTGTATGGGCAGGGTCCCGATACGCAGTATTTT
TRBJ2-4	few	TRBD2	TRBV2	CASRPLGLAGAFAAKNIQYF	TGTGCCAGCAGACCCCTTGGACTAGCGGGAGCATTTGCGGCCAAAAACATTCAGTACTTC
TRBJ1-1	NA	NA	TRBV19	CASTLRGLNTEAFF	TGTGCCAGTACCCTCCGGGGCTTAAACACTGAAGCTTTCTTT
TRBJ1-1	NA	NA	TRBV7-6	CASSSIRQGETEAFF	TGTGCCAGCAGCTCCATCCGGCAGGGCGAAACTGAAGCTTTCTTT
TRBJ1-5	once	NA	TRBV3-1/TRBV3-2	CASSQVDDARNQPQHF	TGTGCCAGCAGCCAAGTGGATGATGCGCGCAATCAGCCCCAGCATTTT
TRBJ2-5	NA	NA	TRBV2	CASSEQQGGETQYF	TGTGCCAGCAGTGAACAACAGGGCGGCGAGACCCAGTACTTC
TRBJ2-5	NA	NA	TRBV7-2	CASSTRSQGETQYF	TGTGCCAGCAGCACCCGGTCTCAGGGGGAGACCCAGTACTTC
TRBJ1-2	NA	TRBD1	TRBV7-9	CASSLTGFDGYTF	TGTGCCAGCAGCCTGACAGGGTTCGATGGCTACACCTTC
TRBJ2-2	NA	TRBD1	TRBV25-1	CASSAPGQGFAGELFF	TGTGCCAGCAGTGCGCCGGGACAGGGGTTCGCCGGGGAGCTGTTTTTT
TRBJ2-7	NA	NA	TRBV7-2	CASSRYRAESYEQYF	TGTGCCAGCAGCCGGTACAGGGCCGAAAGCTACGAGCAGTACTTC
TRBJ1-2	NA	NA	TRBV19	CASSIGANPYGYTF	TGTGCCAGTAGTATAGGCGCCAACCCCTATGGCTACACCTTC
TRBJ1-5	NA	TRBD1	TRBV6-5	CATMDRGNQPQHF	TGTGCCACAATGGACAGGGGCAATCAGCCCCAGCATTTT
TRBJ2-3	NA	NA	TRBV7-2	CASSPNPRRDTQYF	TGTGCCAGCAGCCCAAACCCTAGGAGAGATACGCAGTATTTT
TRBJ2-4	NA	TRBD1	TRBV11-1	CASSVGTVVAKNIQYF	TGTGCCAGCAGCGTCGGGACAGTTGTAGCCAAAAACATTCAGTACTTC
TRBJ1-5	NA	NA	TRBV2	CASRDSNQPQHF	TGTGCCAGCAGGGACAGTAATCAGCCCCAGCATTTT
TRBJ1-1	few	NA	TRBV18	CASSPTARSEAFF	TGTGCCAGCTCCCCGACCGCGAGGTCTGAAGCTTTCTTT
TRBJ2-7	NA	TRBD1	TRBV3-1/TRBV3-2	CASSQPGQGLFEQYF	TGTGCCAGCAGCCAGCCGGGACAGGGACTATTCGAGCAGTACTTC
TRBJ2-2	NA	TRBD2	TRBV24-1	CATSGGLAGKTNTGELFF	TGTGCCACCAGTGGCGGGCTAGCGGGAAAAACGAACACCGGGGAGCTGTTTTTT
TRBJ2-5	NA	TRBD2	TRBV14	CASSQGTSGRTWLETQYF	TGTGCCAGCAGCCAAGGGACTAGCGGGAGGACGTGGCTGGAGACCCAGTACTTC
TRBJ1-1	NA	NA	TRBV19	CASSIDRGNTEAFF	TGTGCCAGTAGTATAGATCGGGGGAACACTGAAGCTTTCTTT
TRBJ1-4	NA	TRBD1	TRBV9	CASSPGQGATNEKLFF	TGTGCCAGCAGCCCGGGACAGGGGGCTACTAATGAAAAACTGTTTTTT
TRBJ1-2	NA	NA	TRBV28	CASTTGFGYTF	TGTGCCAGCACCACAGGGTTCGGCTACACCTTC
TRBJ2-7	NA	NA	TRBV7-9	CASSPVSYEQYF	TGTGCCAGCAGCCCAGTCTCCTACGAGCAGTACTTC
TRBJ2-1	NA	TRBD1	TRBV7-9	CASSLVQGLYNEQFF	TGTGCCAGCAGCTTAGTACAGGGGCTCTACAATGAGCAGTTCTTC
TRBJ2-1	NA	TRBD2	TRBV6-5	CASSNSAGVSYNEQFF	TGTGCCAGCAGTAACTCAGCGGGAGTTTCCTACAATGAGCAGTTCTTC
TRBJ1-6	NA	TRBD1	TRBV5-1	CASSPLQGDNSPLHF	TGCGCCAGCAGCCCCCTCCAGGGGGACAATTCACCCCTCCACTTT
TRBJ2-7	NA	TRBD1	TRBV18	CASSPGQGGNEQYF	TGTGCCAGCTCACCCGGACAGGGGGGCAACGAGCAGTACTTC
TRBJ1-1	NA	NA	TRBV7-9	CASSSHDVGGLAAFF	TGTGCCAGCAGCTCACATGACGTAGGGGGGCTAGCAGCTTTCTTT
TRBJ1-1	NA	NA	TRBV11-3	CASSSGPTNTEAFF	TGTGCCAGCAGCTCCGGACCAACGAACACTGAAGCTTTCTTT